These 19 T cell receptor beta chains were all obtained from the same sample, sequenced in a study of CXCR3-negative and CXCR3-positive naive CD8 T cells. General study findings and limits: TRB CDR3s were more hydrophobic in CXCR3-positive than in CXCR3-negative naive cells.

The TRB libraries of cDNA were built by UMI-labeled 5' RACE. From the 5' RACE reads, TCRdb lists one entry per CDR3 protein and no DNA. The sample has 65,000 to 90,000 distinct CDR3 sequences. No antigens are known for them. Material for sequencing was naive CXCR3+ CD8+ T cells from blood. Subset specified: CD45RO-CCR7+CD27+CD95- naive CD8+ T cells expressing CXCR3 (TNR3+). Every receptor here comes from a human donor in good health. Some clones in this sample may be carry-over from other donors' samples.

This chain uses TRBV28 with TRBJ2-7; TCRdb calls TRBD1, which cannot be checked without DNA. CDR1 MDHEN and CDR2 SYDVKM come from the germline V gene. CDR3 size: 13 residues. CDR3 protein: CASSRIDRPEQYF.

The chain links TRBV28 to TRBJ2-4; checking the TCRdb D call of TRBD1 is not possible without DNA. Germline CDR1 MDHEN, CDR2 SYDVKM. The CDR3 runs 18 residues. The CDR3 reads CASSLPTTGGLGKNIQYF. Full variable domain (rest looked up from reference TRBV28 and TRBJ2-4): DVKVTQSSRYLVKRTGEKVFLECVQDMDHENMFWYRQDPGLGLRLIYFSYDVKMKEKGDIPEGYSVSREKKERFSLILESASTNQTSMYLCASSLPTTGGLGKNIQYFGAGTRLSVL.

The genes are TRBV12-3 or TRBV12-4 and TRBJ2-3; the D gene TCRdb calls, TRBD2, cannot be checked with no DNA. CDR3 length: 16 residues. The CDR3 spells CASSLEAGLSGDTQYF.

The V and J genes are TRBV10-2 and TRBJ2-1; TCRdb outputs TRBD2, but without DNA this stays unchecked. Germline loops: CDR1 WSHSY, CDR2 SAAADI. The CDR3 has 17 amino acids. The CDR3 protein is CASGSLLAGAYYNEQFF.

V is TRBV27 and J is TRBJ2-3; TCRdb lists TRBD2, though no DNA is available to test this call. The CDR3 is 14 amino acids. Germline CDR1 and CDR2: MNHEY and SMNVEV (reference sequence). The CDR3 loop is CASRREESTDTQYF.

V usage is TRBV5-6 and J usage is TRBJ2-1; TCRdb lists TRBD2, though no DNA is available to test this call. CDR3 length equals 15 residues. In germline, CDR1 is SGHDT, CDR2 YYEEEE. CDR3 amino acids: CATRQGASGSNEQFF.

This chain joins TRBV28 and TRBJ2-1; without DNA, the TCRdb call of TRBD1 cannot be checked. The CDR3 has 11 amino acids. CDR1 is MDHEN, CDR2 SYDVKM, per germline. The CDR3: CASSPLDEQFF.

The chain's CDR3 is CASSQGGGEQFF. The chain joins TRBV7-2 to TRBJ2-1; TCRdb reports TRBD2, a call that lacks DNA to check it against. The CDR3 has 12 residues. CDR1 and CDR2 from the germline V gene are SGHTA and FQGNSA.

The chain carries TRBV6-5 and TRBJ2-1; absent DNA, TCRdb's TRBD2 call cannot be checked. Germline V gene lookup returns CDR1 MNHEY and CDR2 SVGAGI. The CDR3 runs to 14 residues. The CDR3 here is CASRLAGGPNEQFF.

This chain uses TRBV28 with TRBJ1-1. The CDR3 sequence is 16 residues long. Germline lookup yields CDR1 MDHEN and CDR2 SYDVKM. The CDR3 is CASSLPAAWRDTEAFF.

The chain recombines TRBV5-1 with TRBJ2-7; the TCRdb D gene call, TRBD1, has no DNA to confirm it. The CDR3 sequence is 15 residues long. CDR1 and CDR2 (germline): SGHRS, YFSETQ. CDR3 region: CASSGGDRDPYEQYF.

The V call is TRBV7-2, the J call TRBJ2-1; TCRdb's D gene call, TRBD2, goes unchecked for lack of DNA. From germline, CDR1 is SGHTA and CDR2 FQGNSA. The CDR3 spans 19 residues. CDR3 amino acids: CASSLGAPGLAVTYNEQFF. Drawing the rest from reference TRBV7-2 and TRBJ2-1, the complete variable domain is GAGVSQSPSNKVTEKGKDVELRCDPISGHTALYWYRQSLGQGLEFLIYFQGNSAPDKSGLPSDRFSAERTGGSVSTLTIQRTQQEDSAVYLCASSLGAPGLAVTYNEQFFGPGTRLTVL.

The chain has TRBV4-3 and TRBJ1-1; TCRdb proposes TRBD1, but this gene call is untestable without DNA. Germline-derived CDR1 and CDR2 are LGHNA and YSLEER. The CDR3 sequence is 14 residues long. The CDR3 protein is CASSGDRGSTEAFF.

This chain uses TRBV6-5 with TRBJ2-6; TCRdb selects TRBD1, and the lack of DNA leaves this call unchecked. CDR3 size: 18 residues. In germline, CDR1 is MNHEY, CDR2 SVGAGI. The CDR3 sequence is CASSLSAGAHSGANVLTF.

The chain has TRBV6-5 and TRBJ2-5; TCRdb's D call of TRBD2 is untestable without DNA. This CDR3 is built from 15 residues. Germline V gene data show CDR1 as MNHEY and CDR2 as SVGAGI. This CDR3 is CASSHLAGGPETQYF.

The CDR3 region is CASSPDPGADTQYF. The chain combines TRBV7-2 with TRBJ2-3; the D call from TCRdb, TRBD2, cannot be confirmed without DNA. The CDR3 totals 14 residues. Germline V gene data show CDR1 as SGHTA and CDR2 as FQGNSA. The full variable domain, rest sourced from reference TRBV7-2 and TRBJ2-3, is GAGVSQSPSNKVTEKGKDVELRCDPISGHTALYWYRQSLGQGLEFLIYFQGNSAPDKSGLPSDRFSAERTGGSVSTLTIQRTQQEDSAVYLCASSPDPGADTQYFGPGTRLTVL.

The chain links TRBV11-3 to TRBJ2-3; TCRdb reports TRBD2, a call that lacks DNA to check it against. CDR1 is SGHNT, CDR2 YENEEA, per germline. CDR3 length equals 14 residues. CDR3: CASSRLGPTDTQYF.

The chain uses TRBV7-2 and TRBJ2-7; checking the TCRdb D call of TRBD1 is not possible without DNA. This CDR3 comprises 15 residues. Germline assignment: CDR1 SGHTA and CDR2 FQGNSA. CDR3 residues: CASSPGQGGAYEQYF.

J is TRBJ2-3 and V is TRBV6-2 or TRBV6-3. The CDR3 consists of 15 residues. Germline-derived CDR1 and CDR2 are MNHEY and SVGEGT. The CDR3 loop is CASSLQLAVTDTQYF.